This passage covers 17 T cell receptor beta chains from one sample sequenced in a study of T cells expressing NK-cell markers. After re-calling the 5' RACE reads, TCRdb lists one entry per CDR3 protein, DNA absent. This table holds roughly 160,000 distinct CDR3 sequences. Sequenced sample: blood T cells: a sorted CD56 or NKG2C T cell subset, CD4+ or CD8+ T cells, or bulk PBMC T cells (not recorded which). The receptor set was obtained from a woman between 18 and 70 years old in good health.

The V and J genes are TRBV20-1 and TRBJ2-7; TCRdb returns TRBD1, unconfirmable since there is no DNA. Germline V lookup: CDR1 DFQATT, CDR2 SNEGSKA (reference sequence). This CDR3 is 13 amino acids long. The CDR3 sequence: CSARRDRGNEQYF.

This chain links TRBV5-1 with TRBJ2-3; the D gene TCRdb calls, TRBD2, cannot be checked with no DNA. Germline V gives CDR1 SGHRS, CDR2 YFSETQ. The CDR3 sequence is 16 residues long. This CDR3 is CASSPSASGVTDTQYF.

CDR3 sequence reads: CSAEFGGNYGYTF. This chain joins TRBV20-1 and TRBJ1-2; the TCRdb call, TRBD1, lacks DNA for checking. This CDR3 is built from 13 residues. CDR1 is DFQATT and CDR2 is SNEGSKA in the germline V gene (reference sequence).

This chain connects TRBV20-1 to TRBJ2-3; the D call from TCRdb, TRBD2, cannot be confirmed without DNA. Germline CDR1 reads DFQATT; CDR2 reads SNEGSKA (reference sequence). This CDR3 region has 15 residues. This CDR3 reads CSARLAGVITDTQYF.

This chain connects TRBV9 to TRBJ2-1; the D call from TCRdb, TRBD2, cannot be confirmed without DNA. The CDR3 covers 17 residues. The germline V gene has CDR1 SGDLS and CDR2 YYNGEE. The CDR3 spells CASSVGAPLAGGLEQFF.

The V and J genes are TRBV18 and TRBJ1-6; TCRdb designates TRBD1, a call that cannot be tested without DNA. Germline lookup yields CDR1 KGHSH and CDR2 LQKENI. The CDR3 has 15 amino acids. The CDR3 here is CASSPSAGADSPLHF. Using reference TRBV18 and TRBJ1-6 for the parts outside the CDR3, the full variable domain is NAGVMQNPRHLVRRRGQEARLRCSPMKGHSHVYWYRQLPEEGLKFMVYLQKENIIDESGMPKERFSAEFPKEGPSILRIQQVVRGDSAAYFCASSPSAGADSPLHFGNGTRLTVT.

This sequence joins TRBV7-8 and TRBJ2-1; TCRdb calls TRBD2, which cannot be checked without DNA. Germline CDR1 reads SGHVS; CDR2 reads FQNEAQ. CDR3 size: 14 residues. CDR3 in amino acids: CASSLGRKGPRQFF.

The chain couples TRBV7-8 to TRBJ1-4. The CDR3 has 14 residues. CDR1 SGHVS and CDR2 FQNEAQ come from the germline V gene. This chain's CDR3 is CASTEDATNEKLFF. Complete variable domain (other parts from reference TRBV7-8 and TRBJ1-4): GAGVSQSPRYKVAKRGQDVALRCDPISGHVSLFWYQQALGQGPEFLTYFQNEAQLDKSGLPSDRFFAERPEGSVSTLKIQRTQQEDSAVYLCASTEDATNEKLFFGSGTQLSVL.

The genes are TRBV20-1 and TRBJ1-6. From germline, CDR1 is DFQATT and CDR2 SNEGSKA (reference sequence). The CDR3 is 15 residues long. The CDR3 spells CSASTDSSYNSPLHF.

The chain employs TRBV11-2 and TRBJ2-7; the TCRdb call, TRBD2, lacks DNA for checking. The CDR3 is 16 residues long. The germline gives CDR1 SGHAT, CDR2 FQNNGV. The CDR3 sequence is CASSSLGLAGGYEQYF. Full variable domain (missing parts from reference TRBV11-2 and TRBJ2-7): EAGVAQSPRYKIIEKRQSVAFWCNPISGHATLYWYQQILGQGPKLLIQFQNNGVVDDSQLPKDRFSAERLKGVDSTLKIQPAKLEDSAVYLCASSSLGLAGGYEQYFGPGTRLTVT.

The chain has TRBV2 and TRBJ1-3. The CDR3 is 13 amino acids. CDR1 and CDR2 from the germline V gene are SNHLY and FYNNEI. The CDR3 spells CATGRGSGNTIYF.

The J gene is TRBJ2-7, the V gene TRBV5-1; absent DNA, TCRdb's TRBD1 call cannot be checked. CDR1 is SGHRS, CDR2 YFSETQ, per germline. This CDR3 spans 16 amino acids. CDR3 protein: CASSPLDRESSYEQYF.

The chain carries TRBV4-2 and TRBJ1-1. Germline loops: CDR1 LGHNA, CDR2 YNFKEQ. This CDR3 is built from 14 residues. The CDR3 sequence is CASSQETGHTEAFF.

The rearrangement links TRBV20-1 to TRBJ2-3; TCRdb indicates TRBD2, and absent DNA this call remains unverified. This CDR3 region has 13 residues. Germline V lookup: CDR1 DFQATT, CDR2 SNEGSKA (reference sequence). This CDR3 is CSATTSGTDTQYF.

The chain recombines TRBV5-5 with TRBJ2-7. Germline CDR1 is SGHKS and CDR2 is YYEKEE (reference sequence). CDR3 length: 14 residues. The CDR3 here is CASSLAVLSYEQYF.

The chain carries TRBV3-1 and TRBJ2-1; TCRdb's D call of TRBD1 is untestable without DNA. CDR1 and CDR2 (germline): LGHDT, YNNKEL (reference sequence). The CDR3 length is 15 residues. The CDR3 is CASSQVTGLRDEQFF.

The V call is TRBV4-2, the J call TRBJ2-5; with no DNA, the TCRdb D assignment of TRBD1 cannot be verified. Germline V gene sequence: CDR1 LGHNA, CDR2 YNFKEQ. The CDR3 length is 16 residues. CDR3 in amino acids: CASSQNRDRGYETQYF.